This entry concerns a single T cell receptor (beta chain). The sample belongs to a study of blood T cell repertoires in COVID-19. Across the whole study: From the United States, Italy and Spain came samples of acute and convalescent COVID-19. Nucleic acid was either cDNA or gDNA, and it came from T cells, B-cell-depleted T cells, or PBMCs.

The protocol was immunoSEQ multiplex PCR, while the TCRdb copy is restricted to in-frame clones and leaves out a portion. Seen here are about 210,000 clones, approximately 81% observed once, and the top ten hold roughly 4.5%. Per the germline V gene, CDR1 is SGHRS and CDR2 is YFSETQ. This CDR3 region has 16 residues. V shed 0 bases, J shed 8 bases, and the junction held 8 bases outside the gene matches. Sequencing used peripheral blood. V and J are TRBV5-1 and TRBJ2-3; 11 nucleotides align to TRBD2. The TCR originated in a woman older than 75 with acute or convalescent COVID-19. The CDR3 reads CASSLGASGGSGTQYF. CDR3 nucleotides: TGCGCCAGCAGCTTGGGTGCTAGCGGGGGGTCAGGTACGCAGTATTTT.